The rows below give T cell receptor beta chains drawn from one sample of a study of cytomegalovirus exposure and HLA in healthy donors. TCRdb keeps only in-frame clones here, not all; method: immunoSEQ multiplex PCR. The sample records almost 200,000 clones, roughly 85% being singletons. The source material was PBMCs. These TCRs come from a woman between 50 and 59 years old in good health and CMV-seronegative. CDR3s include the opening cysteine and the closing phenylalanine or tryptophan. A D gene is named only where the DNA matches it firmly. Size is stated for part of the rows, as once, few or many counts, or as a class when the clone is expanded.

size	V	J	D	DNA	CDR3
once	TRBV5-4	TRBJ2-5	-	TGTGCCAGCAGCTACTGGACTGGGGAGACCCAGTACTTC	CASSYWTGETQYF
-	TRBV5-4	TRBJ2-3	TRBD1	TGTGCCAGCAGCGTGGGACAGGGGAACACAGATACGCAGTATTTT	CASSVGQGNTDTQYF
-	TRBV5-6	TRBJ2-7	TRBD1	TGTGCCAGCAGCTTCGATCTACAGGGGGCTGACGAGCAGTACTTC	CASSFDLQGADEQYF
-	TRBV29-1	TRBJ2-7	TRBD1	TGCAGCGTTGCGGGACAGGTCAGCTCCTACGAGCAGTACTTC	CSVAGQVSSYEQYF
once	TRBV19	TRBJ2-1	-	TGTGCCAGTAGTAAGCAGGGAAGCTCCTACAATGAGCAGTTCTTC	CASSKQGSSYNEQFF
once	TRBV5-6	TRBJ2-5	TRBD1	TGTGCCAGCAGCTTAAGGACAGGGGGCCAAGAGACCCAGTACTTC	CASSLRTGGQETQYF
-	TRBV28	TRBJ2-3	-	TGTGCCAGCAGTTTATCCGGAGGAATAACCACCTCCCCAGAGAAGCTGTCGCAGTATTTT	CASSLSGGITTSPEKLSQYF
-	TRBV10-3	TRBJ1-5	-	TGTGCCATCGCGGGACGGGTAGGACAGCCCCAGCATTTT	CAIAGRVGQPQHF
-	TRBV6-5	TRBJ1-1	-	TGTGCCAGCAGTGGACTGGGCAAGAATGACACTGAAGCTTTCTTT	CASSGLGKNDTEAFF
-	TRBV6-6	TRBJ2-7	-	TGTGCCAGCAGTTACTCACAGAGCTCCTACGAGCAGTACTTC	CASSYSQSSYEQYF
once	TRBV28	TRBJ1-1	-	TGTGCCAGCAGTTTCGGGAATACTGAAGCTTTCTTT	CASSFGNTEAFF
-	TRBV6-5	TRBJ2-3	TRBD2	TGTGCCAGCAGTTACCTAAGGACTAGCGGGGATACGCAGTATTTT	CASSYLRTSGDTQYF
once	TRBV29-1	TRBJ1-5	-	TGCAGCGTTCGGACAGCCTCTAATCAGCCCCAGCATTTT	CSVRTASNQPQHF
-	TRBV9	TRBJ2-5	-	TGTGCCAGCAGCGTAGAAATCGGATCGAGGGAGACCCAGTACTTC	CASSVEIGSRETQYF
once	TRBV6-1	TRBJ2-7	TRBD1	TGTGCCAGCAGCCAGGACAGGGGGCCCTACGAGCAGTACTTC	CASSQDRGPYEQYF
-	TRBV18	TRBJ2-5	TRBD1	TGTGCCAGCTCACCATCGGTCGGTTCCAGGGGGCTTGAGGAGACCCAGTACTTC	CASSPSVGSRGLEETQYF
-	TRBV4-1	TRBJ2-6	TRBD1	TGCGCCAGCAGCCTCCCCGGGGACAGAATTACCTCTGGGGCCAACGTCCTGACTTTC	CASSLPGDRITSGANVLTF
-	TRBV7-9	TRBJ1-1	TRBD1	TGTGCCAGCAGCGCAACCGGGACAGGGGATTACACTGAAGCTTTCTTT	CASSATGTGDYTEAFF
-	TRBV7-3	TRBJ2-1	TRBD2	TGTGCCAGCAGCTCGGGGCTCAGGGGACTAGCTTCATACAATGAGCAGTTCTTC	CASSSGLRGLASYNEQFF
-	TRBV6-5	TRBJ2-3	-	TGTGCCAGCAGTTACCTTCAGGCAGATACGCAGTATTTT	CASSYLQADTQYF
-	TRBV25-1	TRBJ2-7	TRBD1	TGTGCCAGCAGTGGGGACAGGGGAACCTACGAGCAGTACTTC	CASSGDRGTYEQYF
-	TRBV7-2	TRBJ1-1	-	TGTGCCAGCACCTCGAGGCAGCGAAGTATGAACACTGAAGCTTTCTTT	CASTSRQRSMNTEAFF
-	TRBV28	TRBJ1-2	-	TGTGCCAGCAGTGATTCGCAGCGGGCAGGCGTTGAGGTTGGCTACACCTTC	CASSDSQRAGVEVGYTF
-	TRBV27	TRBJ2-5	TRBD1	TGTGCCAGCAGTTTATCTGCAGGGGGCTTTGTCGAGACCCAGTACTTC	CASSLSAGGFVETQYF